The text below deals with one T cell receptor (beta chain). Antigen unknown. The record originates from a study of cytomegalovirus exposure and HLA in healthy donors. Whole-study results and caveats: Both high specificity and high sensitivity reportedly marked the classifier's diagnosis of cytomegalovirus status. Segments of the TCR beta V type were, in most cases, productive about 90% or about 30% of the time in an earlier analysis.

Primers for the PCR totalled 60 Vbeta and 13 Jbeta. Sequencing was performed with immunoSEQ multiplex PCR; in TCRdb, only in-frame clones are kept and a portion is missing. This table has some 150,000 clones, approximately 8.9% appearing once. The donors were healthy bone marrow donors. Sequencing input: PBMCs. This TCR was recovered from a middle-aged woman in good health and CMV-seropositive.

The CDR3 nucleotides read TGCGCCAGCAGCTTCGGACCAGGGTGGAGCTCCTACGAGCAGTACTTC. This encodes CASSFGPGWSSYEQYF. The chain employs TRBV5-1 and TRBJ2-7, with D perhaps TRBD1 (5 bases). Germline CDR1 and CDR2: SGHRS and YFSETQ. V was pared by 2 bases and J by 0 bases, with 15 bases between. CDR3 length equals 16 residues.